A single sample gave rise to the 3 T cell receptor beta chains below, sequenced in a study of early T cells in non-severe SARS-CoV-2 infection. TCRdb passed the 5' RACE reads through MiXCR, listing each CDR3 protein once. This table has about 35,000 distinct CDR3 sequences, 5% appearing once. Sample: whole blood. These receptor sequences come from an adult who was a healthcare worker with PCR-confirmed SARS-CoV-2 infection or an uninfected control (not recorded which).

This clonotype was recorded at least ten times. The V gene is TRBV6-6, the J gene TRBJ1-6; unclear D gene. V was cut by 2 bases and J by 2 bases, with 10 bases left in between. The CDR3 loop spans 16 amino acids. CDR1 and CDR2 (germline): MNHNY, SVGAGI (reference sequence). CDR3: CASSYPGSAYNSPLHF. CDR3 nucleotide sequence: TGTGCCAGCAGTTACCCCGGAAGTGCCTATAATTCACCCCTCCACTTT.

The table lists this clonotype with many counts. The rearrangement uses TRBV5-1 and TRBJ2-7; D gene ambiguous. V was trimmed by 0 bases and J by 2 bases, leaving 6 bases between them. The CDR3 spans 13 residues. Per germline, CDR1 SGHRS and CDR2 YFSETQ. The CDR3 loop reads CASSLGHPYEQYF. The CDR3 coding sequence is TGCGCCAGCAGCTTGGGACACCCCTACGAGCAGTACTTC.

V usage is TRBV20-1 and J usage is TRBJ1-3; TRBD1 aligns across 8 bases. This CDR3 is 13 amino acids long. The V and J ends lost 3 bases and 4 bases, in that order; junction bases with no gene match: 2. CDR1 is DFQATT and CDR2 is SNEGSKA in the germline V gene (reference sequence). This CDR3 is CSASRTGGNTIYF. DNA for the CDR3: TGCAGTGCTAGCAGGACAGGGGGAAACACCATATATTTT.